Listed below are T cell receptor beta chains from one sample, sequenced in a study of CD8+CD57+ T cells in acquired aplastic anemia. TCRdb used MiXCR to reprocess the reads, holding one entry per CDR3 protein. The top ten clones hold more than 1.5% of a sample with 150,000 to 200,000 distinct CDR3 sequences, 48% of them seen once. Material: sorted CD4+, CD8+, or CD8+CD57+ T cells (not recorded which) from PBMCs. Receptors originate from a human donor with aplastic anemia. CDR3s include the opening cysteine and the closing phenylalanine or tryptophan. The D gene is left open where the match is weak. Size tells how often a clone was seen (once, few, many) or the class of an expanded clone, and some rows leave it out.

abundance | d_gene | j_gene | v_gene | CDR3aa | CDR3nt
NA | NA | TRBJ2-7 | TRBV7-2 | CASSLGAREQYF | TGTGCCAGCAGCTTAGGGGCTCGCGAGCAGTACTTC
NA | NA | TRBJ2-7 | TRBV24-1 | CATSAGSLYEKYF | TGTGCCACCAGTGCCGGGTCCCTCTACGAGAAGTACTTC
NA | NA | TRBJ2-2 | TRBV9 | CASSSDRELFF | TGTGCCAGCAGCTCGGACCGGGAGCTGTTTTTT
many | NA | TRBJ2-6 | TRBV4-3 | CASSQVSGANVLTF | TGCGCCAGCAGCCAAGTATCTGGGGCCAACGTCCTGACTTTC
many | TRBD2 | TRBJ2-7 | TRBV20-1 | CSASRTSGRMNEQYF | TGCAGTGCTAGTCGGACTAGCGGGAGAATGAACGAGCAGTACTTC
NA | TRBD2 | TRBJ2-7 | TRBV2 | CGQASGLYEQYF | TGTGGGCAGGCTAGCGGCCTCTACGAGCAGTACTTC
NA | NA | TRBJ1-1 | TRBV19 | CASYTFRDTNTEAFF | TGTGCCAGCTACACATTCAGGGATACGAACACTGAAGCTTTCTTT
NA | NA | TRBJ2-2 | TRBV5-1 | CTSSLSVITGELFF | TGCACCAGCAGCTTGTCGGTTATCACCGGGGAGCTGTTTTTT
NA | NA | TRBJ2-2 | TRBV10-1 | CASRLRQSTGELFF | TGCGCCAGCAGACTAAGACAGAGCACCGGGGAGCTGTTTTTT
few | TRBD1 | TRBJ2-3 | TRBV11-2 | CASSLDRGGADTQYF | TGTGCCAGCAGCTTAGATCGAGGGGGCGCAGATACGCAGTATTTT
few | NA | TRBJ1-2 | TRBV6-1 | CASSEGGRRRGYTF | TGTGCCAGCAGTGAAGGGGGCCGCAGGAGAGGCTACACCTTC